Listed below are T cell receptor beta chains from one sample, sequenced in a study of T-cell memory formation after mild COVID-19. One entry per CDR3 protein results from TCRdb running MiXCR on the 5' RACE reads. The data show a few hundred thousand distinct CDR3 sequences, with around 15% seen just once and 22% held by the top ten. The sequenced sample consisted of PBMCs or a T cell subset sorted from them (not recorded which). These receptors originate from a man younger than 35 who had mild COVID-19 (a few samples of this study predate the infection). Cell type and time point are not known. Each CDR3 is given with its conserved first and last residue. D genes are given only for firm matches. Clone size, where shown, is once, few, many, or a class for clones that have expanded.

v_gene	abundance	j_gene	d_gene	CDR3nt	CDR3aa
TRBV28	few	TRBJ1-2	.	TGTGCCAGCAGTTTAGAGGCCCCATTTGGCTACACCTTC	CASSLEAPFGYTF
TRBV11-2	.	TRBJ1-5	.	TGTGCCAGCAGCTTACCACAAGACCGCCCTATGGTTTTTCCCCAGCATTTT	CASSLPQDRPMVFPQHF
TRBV12-3/TRBV12-4	few	TRBJ1-1	.	TGTGCCAGCAGTTCCTCAGGGAACACTGAAGCTTTCTTT	CASSSSGNTEAFF
TRBV5-1	.	TRBJ2-3	.	TGCGCCAGCCGGGCGGGGAGAAACACAGATACGCAGTATTTT	CASRAGRNTDTQYF
TRBV29-1	.	TRBJ2-7	TRBD1	TGCAGCGTCTCAGGACAGGCCTACGAGCAGTACTTC	CSVSGQAYEQYF
TRBV25-1	.	TRBJ1-2	TRBD1	TGTGCCAGCAGTGGTGCGGGGAGGGGGCGCGGGAGTTTGTATTATGGCTACACCTTC	CASSGAGRGRGSLYYGYTF
TRBV7-2	few	TRBJ1-1	.	TGTGCCAGCAGCTTAGTGGGGAGCGGGACTGAAGCTTTCTTT	CASSLVGSGTEAFF
TRBV5-1	.	TRBJ2-1	.	TGCGCCAGCAGCTTCGGGCAGGTGAGCCGGGATGAGCAGTTCTTC	CASSFGQVSRDEQFF
TRBV7-2	.	TRBJ2-3	.	TGTGCCAGCAGCTTAGCGCTGGGGCCAGATACGCAGTATTTT	CASSLALGPDTQYF
TRBV20-1	few	TRBJ1-4	TRBD1	TGCAGTGCGGAGTCGACAGGGGGCAATGAAAAACTGTTTTTT	CSAESTGGNEKLFF
TRBV4-3	.	TRBJ2-7	TRBD1	TGCGCCAGCAGCCAAGATCGGGACAGGGGCGAGCAGTACTTC	CASSQDRDRGEQYF
TRBV2	few	TRBJ1-2	.	TGTGCCAGCAGTGAGCGGAGGCAGCCCCCGACTAACTATGGCTACACCTTC	CASSERRQPPTNYGYTF
TRBV6-2/TRBV6-3	.	TRBJ2-3	.	TGTGCCAGCAGCCAAGGGATCCCCGCGACCGGGGGCGATACGCAGTATTTT	CASSQGIPATGGDTQYF
TRBV20-1	.	TRBJ1-5	.	TGCAGTGCTAGAGGTTTGGGAACCGGGCCCCAGCATTTT	CSARGLGTGPQHF
TRBV29-1	.	TRBJ2-2	.	TGCAGCGTTGAAGACTTAAAAGGAGCGAACACCGGGGAGCTGTTTTTT	CSVEDLKGANTGELFF
TRBV5-1	.	TRBJ2-3	.	TGCGCCAGCAGCTTGTTGGGGGGCAAAGATACGCAGTATTTT	CASSLLGGKDTQYF
TRBV6-1	.	TRBJ2-3	TRBD2	TGTGCCAGCAGTGAGCTCCCGGGACTAGCGGGGAACCCAGATACGCAGTATTTT	CASSELPGLAGNPDTQYF
TRBV7-9	.	TRBJ1-4	.	TGTGCCAGCAGCAGACGGATGGATAATGAAAAACTGTTTTTT	CASSRRMDNEKLFF
TRBV19	few	TRBJ1-5	.	TGTGCCAGTAGTATCGACAGGCGCCAGCCCCAGCATTTT	CASSIDRRQPQHF
TRBV5-1	.	TRBJ2-5	TRBD1	TGCGCCAGCAGCTACCGGGACAGGGGTTTTGAGACCCAGTACTTC	CASSYRDRGFETQYF
TRBV4-1	.	TRBJ2-7	TRBD2	TGCGCCAGCAGCCAAGGACTAGCAAGCTCCTACGAGCAGTACTTC	CASSQGLASSYEQYF
TRBV6-5	.	TRBJ2-3	.	TGTGCCAGCAGTTACTCGAGGGGGGGGGAGGATACGCAGTATTTT	CASSYSRGGEDTQYF
TRBV12-3/TRBV12-4	many	TRBJ2-2	.	TGTGCCAGCAGTCCCTCAGGGGGGGAGATCAACACCGGGGAGCTGTTTTTT	CASSPSGGEINTGELFF
TRBV20-1	.	TRBJ2-7	TRBD2	TGCAGTGCTCCCCTGGCGGGGGGCGGGTACGAGCAGTACTTC	CSAPLAGGGYEQYF
TRBV20-1	.	TRBJ2-1	.	TGCAGTGTCGGCCGCTCCTACAATGAGCAGTTCTTC	CSVGRSYNEQFF
TRBV4-3	few	TRBJ2-3	.	TGCGCCAGCAGCCAAGACGCGGCCGGAGGTACGCAGTATTTT	CASSQDAAGGTQYF
TRBV7-2	few	TRBJ1-2	TRBD1	TGTGCCAGCAGCTCTTGGCGGGACAGGGACTATGGCTACACCTTC	CASSSWRDRDYGYTF
TRBV27	.	TRBJ2-5	.	TGTGCCAGCAGTTCCTCTGGACCGACGAGAGAGACCCAGTACTTC	CASSSSGPTRETQYF
TRBV24-1	few	TRBJ2-7	.	TGTGCCACCAGTGGGGGGTACGAGCAGTACTTC	CATSGGYEQYF
TRBV4-2	few	TRBJ1-2	.	TGTGCCAGCAGCCAAGAGGGCAGGGGCTCTAACTATGGCTACACCTTC	CASSQEGRGSNYGYTF
TRBV6-5	.	TRBJ2-2	.	TGTGCCAGCAGTTACTCGATGGTCCTGTACAGGGTTACGAACACCGGGGAGCTGTTTTTT	CASSYSMVLYRVTNTGELFF
TRBV20-1	few	TRBJ1-5	.	TGCAGTGCTAGAGCCGGTAACCATCAGCCCCAGCATTTT	CSARAGNHQPQHF
TRBV7-6	.	TRBJ2-3	TRBD2	TGTGCCAGCAGCTTAGGGGGGGGGTTTACAGATACGCAGTATTTT	CASSLGGGFTDTQYF
TRBV7-3	.	TRBJ2-2	.	TGTGCCAGCAGCTTACGTAGACAGACGAACACCGGGGAGCTGTTTTTT	CASSLRRQTNTGELFF
TRBV19	.	TRBJ1-5	TRBD1	TGTGCCAGTAGCACCGGGGACAGGGAAGTACAGCCCCAGCATTTT	CASSTGDREVQPQHF
TRBV4-3	.	TRBJ2-7	.	TGCGCCAGCAGCTCGAACACCGCCTACGAGCAGTACTTC	CASSSNTAYEQYF
TRBV14	few	TRBJ1-1	.	TGTGCCAGCAAAAACAGCCAGAACACTGAAGCTTTCTTT	CASKNSQNTEAFF
TRBV6-5	few	TRBJ2-5	.	TGTGCCAGCACTTTCTCGGGACCGGGGGAGACCCAGTACTTC	CASTFSGPGETQYF
TRBV28	few	TRBJ1-1	.	TGTGCCAGCAGTCCTCTCGCAGGGAGGGAGAACACTGAAGCTTTCTTT	CASSPLAGRENTEAFF
TRBV6-6	.	TRBJ1-1	.	TGTGCCAGCAGTCCCAACAGTGAAGCTTTCTTT	CASSPNSEAFF
TRBV14	.	TRBJ2-7	.	TGTGCCAGCAGCCGACGGACTACCTCCTACGAGCAGTACTTC	CASSRRTTSYEQYF
TRBV2	few	TRBJ2-5	.	TGTGCCACTACCTCCTCTGGTGAGACCCAGTACTTC	CATTSSGETQYF
TRBV7-9	few	TRBJ1-5	.	TGTGCCAGCAGCGGCCCCGGGGGTAGCAATCAGCCCCAGCATTTT	CASSGPGGSNQPQHF
TRBV20-1	few	TRBJ2-2	TRBD2	TGCAGTGCCAGACGCTTACGGCGGGGGGGCACCGGGGAGCTGTTTTTT	CSARRLRRGGTGELFF
TRBV28	.	TRBJ2-5	TRBD1	TGTGCCAGCAGTTTAGACAGGGCCCAAGAGACCCAGTACTTC	CASSLDRAQETQYF
TRBV6-2/TRBV6-3	.	TRBJ2-2	.	TGTGCCAGCCGAGGCTACCCCACCGGGGAGCTGTTTTTT	CASRGYPTGELFF
TRBV7-9	few	TRBJ1-6	TRBD1	TGTGCCAGCAGCAGACAGGGAGGGAATTCACCCCTCCACTTT	CASSRQGGNSPLHF
TRBV5-1	.	TRBJ2-6	.	TGCGCCAGCAGCTTGGAACCTGGGGCCAACGTCCTGACTTTC	CASSLEPGANVLTF
TRBV7-7	few	TRBJ2-2	.	TGTGCCAGCAGCCTCATCGGCGGGGAGCTGTTTTTT	CASSLIGGELFF
TRBV15	few	TRBJ2-5	.	TGTGCCACCAGCAGAGATCGTGGGGGAGAGACCCAGTACTTC	CATSRDRGGETQYF
TRBV29-1	few	TRBJ2-2	.	TGCAGCGTTGAAACGAACGCGAACACCGGGGAGCTGTTTTTT	CSVETNANTGELFF
TRBV12-3/TRBV12-4	few	TRBJ1-5	TRBD1	TGTGCCAGCAGCTCGGACAGGGGGCTCTATAGCAATCAGCCCCAGCATTTT	CASSSDRGLYSNQPQHF
TRBV24-1	few	TRBJ2-1	TRBD1	TGTGCCACCAGTGGCGGACAGGGGGCCTACAATGAGCAGTTCTTC	CATSGGQGAYNEQFF